Presented here are 23 T cell receptor beta chains from one specimen sequenced in a study of technical replicates of blood from a few donors. Profiling relied on immunoSEQ multiplex PCR, and the TCRdb table lists in-frame clones only, not all of them. The sample holds 70,000 to 80,000 clones, approximately 97% seen once. Sequencing used T cells isolated from PBMCs. These receptors all stem from a human donor in good health.

The chain has TRBV14 and TRBJ2-7, with a possible D match to TRBD1 (6 bases). CDR1 and CDR2 (germline): SGHDN, FVKESK. The CDR3 sequence is 13 residues long. Trimming removed 4 bases from V and 3 bases from J, with 10 bases in between. The CDR3 loop is CASSPGQFYEQYF. The CDR3 DNA is TGTGCCAGCAGCCCCGGACAGTTCTACGAGCAGTACTTC.

J is TRBJ1-2 and V is TRBV5-4, with 7 bases fitting TRBD1. The germline V gene has CDR1 SGHNT and CDR2 YYREEE (reference sequence). The CDR3 loop spans 14 amino acids. Losses at the gene ends were 3 bases for V and 2 bases for J; bases not matched to a gene: 4. CDR3 DNA sequence: TGTGCCAGCAGCTGGGGGACAGAGAACTATGGCTACACCTTC. It yields the protein CASSWGTENYGYTF.

This rearrangement joins TRBV6-5 to TRBJ1-1, with D unresolved. Trimming cost V 5 bases and J 4 bases, with 11 bases left between them. CDR3 size: 13 residues. Germline V gene lookup returns CDR1 MNHEY and CDR2 SVGAGI. CDR3 coding DNA: TGTGCCAGCAGTACCCGGGAGGGCACTGAAGCTTTCTTT. It is translated as CASSTREGTEAFF.

The rearrangement links TRBV28 to TRBJ2-7, with 7 bases identical to TRBD2. The V gene end was trimmed by 5 bases and the J gene end by 0 bases; junction bases not matched to a gene: 4. Germline V CDR1 and CDR2: MDHEN, SYDVKM. This CDR3 has 14 residues. CDR3 nucleotide sequence: TGTGCCAGCAGTGGGCCTAGCGGCTCCTACGAGCAGTACTTC. Translation: CASSGPSGSYEQYF.

Only a few counts were recorded for this clone. The chain couples TRBV2 to TRBJ1-1; TRBD1 might be the D (5 bases). The V and J ends lost 7 bases and 4 bases respectively, with 7 bases between them. The CDR3 runs to 11 residues. Germline V gene data show CDR1 as SNHLY and CDR2 as FYNNEI. CDR3 DNA: TGTGCCAGCACGGGGGGCACTGAAGCTTTCTTT. Translation: CASTGGTEAFF. The full variable domain, rest sourced from reference TRBV2 and TRBJ1-1, is EPEVTQTPSHQVTQMGQEVILRCVPISNHLYFYWYRQILGQKVEFLVSFYNNEISEKSEIFDDQFSVERPDGSNFTLKIRSTKLEDSAMYFCASTGGTEAFFGQGTRLTVV.

The chain has TRBV14 and TRBJ2-1, with 8 bases identical to TRBD1. CDR1 and CDR2 from the germline V gene are SGHDN and FVKESK. The CDR3 has 15 amino acids. With V trimmed by 3 bases and J by 5 bases, 6 bases remained unmatched. The CDR3 DNA follows: TGTGCCAGCAGCCACCAGGACAGGGTCCACAATGAGCAGTTCTTC. It translates to CASSHQDRVHNEQFF. The whole variable domain, remainder taken from reference TRBV14 and TRBJ2-1, is EAGVTQFPSHSVIEKGQTVTLRCDPISGHDNLYWYRRVMGKEIKFLLHFVKESKQDESGMPNNRFLAERTGGTYSTLKVQPAELEDSGVYFCASSHQDRVHNEQFFGPGTRLTVL.

V is TRBV28 and J is TRBJ1-2, with 7 positions matching TRBD1. Germline assignment: CDR1 MDHEN and CDR2 SYDVKM. The J segment lost 8 bases and the V segment lost 6 bases, leaving 15 bases of the junction unmatched. This CDR3 comprises 15 residues. CDR3 region: CASSSPDREAYGYTF. Written as DNA, the CDR3 is TGTGCCAGCAGCTCACCCGACAGGGAAGCGTACGGCTACACCTTC.

This chain joins TRBV7-9 and TRBJ1-2, with D hard to call. Germline V gene sequence: CDR1 SEHNR, CDR2 FQNEAQ (reference sequence). V was trimmed by 1 base and J by 3 bases, leaving 6 bases between them. The CDR3 runs to 13 residues. CDR3 nucleotide sequence: TGTGCCAGCAGCTTAGATTCGGACTATGGCTACACCTTC. This codes for CASSLDSDYGYTF.

The chain couples TRBV19 to TRBJ2-1, with 11 positions matching TRBD1. V shed 6 bases and J 6 bases; nucleotides not matched to a gene: 1. The germline gives CDR1 LNHDA, CDR2 SQIVND (reference sequence). This CDR3 contains 13 residues. CDR3 bases: TGTGCCAGTAGGGACAGGGGGCCCAATGAGCAGTTCTTC. Translating it yields CASRDRGPNEQFF.

The chain recombines TRBV2 with TRBJ2-7; TRBD2 aligns across 7 bases. Germline CDR1 and CDR2: SNHLY and FYNNEI. This CDR3 spans 13 amino acids. Trimming took 4 bases from V and 3 from J; bases not matched to a gene: 3. CDR3 protein: CASSAGLVYEQYF. In DNA, the CDR3 is TGTGCCAGCAGTGCAGGACTAGTCTACGAGCAGTACTTC.

The chain joins TRBV27 to TRBJ2-7, with 8 bases aligning to TRBD1. The J segment lost 2 bases and the V segment lost 4 bases, leaving 7 bases of the junction unmatched. The CDR3 loop spans 15 amino acids. Germline CDR1 MNHEY, CDR2 SMNVEV (reference sequence). In DNA, the CDR3 is TGTGCCAGCAGTTACCTCGGACAGGGTCCCTACGAGCAGTACTTC. This sequence encodes CASSYLGQGPYEQYF.

The chain has TRBV15 and TRBJ1-5, with D tentatively TRBD1 (5 bases). The V end lost 8 bases, the J end lost 2 bases, and 16 bases lay between the germline ends. The CDR3 sequence is 15 residues long. CDR1 and CDR2 (germline): LNHNV, YYDKDF (reference sequence). The CDR3: CATEAAGGGNQPQHF. CDR3 nucleotide sequence: TGTGCCACCGAAGCCGCGGGGGGAGGCAATCAGCCCCAGCATTTT.

The genes are TRBV7-6 and TRBJ2-5; 7 nucleotides agree with TRBD2. This CDR3 has 14 amino acids. Germline assignment: CDR1 SGHVS and CDR2 FNYEAQ. The ends lost 1 base at V and 7 bases at J; junction bases unmatched: 6. DNA for the CDR3: TGTGCCAGCAGCTTAGAGGTGGGCGGGGGGACCCAGTACTTC. Amino acids: CASSLEVGGGTQYF.

The genes are TRBV10-3 and TRBJ1-2, with 9 bases identical to TRBD1. CDR3 length equals 15 residues. Trimming cost V 3 bases and J 5 bases; bases outside gene matches: 7. Germline CDR1 is ENHRY and CDR2 is SYGVKD. CDR3 DNA: TGTGCCATCAGTGAACAGGGGGCACGAGGATATGGCTACACCTTC. Encoded protein: CAISEQGARGYGYTF.

The rearrangement joins TRBV10-3 to TRBJ2-7; 9 nucleotides agree with TRBD1. The CDR3 spans 13 residues. Trimming at V came to 6 bases and at J to 3 bases, leaving 3 bases not matched to a gene. Per germline, CDR1 ENHRY and CDR2 SYGVKD. The CDR3 protein is CAIRGTGLYEQYF. Here the CDR3 DNA reads TGTGCCATCAGGGGGACAGGGCTCTACGAGCAGTACTTC.

This chain joins TRBV29-1 and TRBJ2-7, with 10 nucleotides matching TRBD1. CDR1 is SQVTM and CDR2 is ANQGSEA in the germline V gene. V shed 3 bases, J shed 4 bases, and the junction held 3 bases outside the gene matches. The length of the CDR3 is 13 residues. The CDR3 DNA sequence: TGCAGCGTTGATGGGGGACAGGGGTACGAGCAGTACTTC. This sequence encodes CSVDGGQGYEQYF.

The count of this clone is one. The chain joins TRBV21-1 to TRBJ2-5; the D segment call TRBD1 is taken from the table without a DNA check. TRBV21-1 is a documented pseudogene. CDR3 length equals 15 residues. Here the CDR3 DNA reads TGTGCCAGCAGCAAAGAGGGACACATACAAGAGACCCAGTACTTC. It is translated as CASSKEGHIQETQYF.

This clone appeared a single time. V and J are TRBV2 and TRBJ1-1; D may be TRBD1 (6 bases). V dropped 9 bases and J dropped 8 bases, with 16 bases sitting between them. The germline CDR1 and CDR2 sequences are SNHLY and FYNNEI. The CDR3 loop spans 12 amino acids. CDR3 sequence (DNA): TGTGCCAGTCATCAGGGGAGCCTAGAAGCTTTCTTT. Its translation is CASHQGSLEAFF.

The chain joins TRBV2 to TRBJ1-2, with TRBD1 matching over 8 bases. Looked up from germline, CDR1 is SNHLY and CDR2 is FYNNEI. CDR3 length: 15 amino acids. The ends lost 1 base at V and 5 bases at J; junction bases unmatched: 6. The CDR3 loop reads CASSEGSGGLYGYTF. For the CDR3, the DNA is TGTGCCAGCAGTGAAGGGTCAGGGGGCCTTTATGGCTACACCTTC.

The gene calls are TRBV6-6 and TRBJ1-1, with D maybe TRBD1 (6 bases). The V end was cut by 8 bases, the J end by 7 bases, with 17 bases between. The germline V gene has CDR1 MNHNY and CDR2 SVGAGI (reference sequence). The CDR3 is made up of 13 amino acids. The CDR3, as DNA: TGTGCCAGCTGTCCAGGGGTAATCGGTGAAGCTTTCTTT. The encoded protein is CASCPGVIGEAFF.

V and J are TRBV6-1 and TRBJ1-4, with D hard to call. The V gene's germline CDR1 is MNHNS and CDR2 SASEGT. The V end lost 3 bases, the J end lost 5 bases, and 10 bases lay between the germline ends. The CDR3 has 14 residues. CDR3 sequence (DNA): TGTGCCAGCAGTGACGTCAGGTCGAATGAAAAACTGTTTTTT. It codes for CASSDVRSNEKLFF.

The chain has TRBV4-2 and TRBJ1-1; TRBD1 agrees at 7 bases. Trimming took 1 base from V and 0 from J; bases not matched to a gene: 5. Germline assignment: CDR1 LGHNA and CDR2 YNFKEQ. The CDR3 contains 16 residues. CDR3 amino acids: CASSQVGDSLNTEAFF. CDR3 in DNA: TGTGCCAGCAGCCAAGTAGGGGACAGCTTGAACACTGAAGCTTTCTTT.

This clone was detected once. This chain links TRBV29-1 with TRBJ1-1; 11 bases align to TRBD1. J lost 5 bases, V lost 3 bases, and 5 bases had no gene match. Looked up from germline, CDR1 is SQVTM and CDR2 is ANQGSEA. The CDR3 extends over 14 amino acids. The CDR3 nucleotides read TGCAGCGTTGACGGGACAGGGGGTTTTACTGAAGCTTTCTTT. This gives the protein CSVDGTGGFTEAFF.